This is a list of T cell receptor gamma chains from one sample in a study of gamma-delta chains in newborns, infants, children. TCRdb applied CATT to the reads for clone calling. The table lists over a thousand gamma-chain clones, roughly 4% of them singletons. The source material was blood. Receptor source: a child who was a newborn, infant or young child, either healthy, febrile or measles-vaccinated (not recorded which). The CDR3 runs from the conserved cysteine through the conserved F or W. Fields, in order: J gene, clone size, V gene, CDR3 DNA, CDR3 protein. Not every row has a clone size; where given, it reads once, few, many or a size class.

TRGJP,large,TRGV9,TGTGCCTTGTGGCAAGAGTTGGGCAAAAAAATCAAGGTATTT,CALWQELGKKIKVF
TRGJP,few,TRGV9,TGTGCCCTGTGGGAGAAGGAGTTGGGCAAAAAAATCAAGGTATTT,CALWEKELGKKIKVF
TRGJP,.,TRGV9,TGTGCCTTGTGGGAGGTGCAGTTGGGCAAAAAAATCAAGGTATTT,CALWEVQLGKKIKVF
TRGJP,medium-sized,TRGV9,TGTGCCTTGAAAGAGTTGGGCAAAAAAATCAAGGTATTT,CALKELGKKIKVF
TRGJP,large,TRGV9,TGTGCCTTGTGGGAGTCTCGAGAGTTGGGCAAAAAAATCAAGGTATTT,CALWESRELGKKIKVF
TRGJP1,few,TRGV8,TGTGCCCCTCATACCACTGGTTGGTTCAAGATATTT,CAPHTTGWFKIF
TRGJP,few,TRGV9,TGTGCCTTGTGGGAGGTGCTCCCGCAAGAGTTGGGCAAAAAAATCAAGGTATTT,CALWEVLPQELGKKIKVF
TRGJ1/TRGJ2,few,TRGV3,TGTGCCACCTGGGACAGCCCTTATTATAAGAAACTCTTT,CATWDSPYYKKLF
TRGJP2,medium-sized,TRGV2,TGTGCCACCTGGGACGGGCTCTGTGATTGGATCAAGACGTTT,CATWDGLCDWIKTF
TRGJP,.,TRGV9,TGTGCCTTGTGGGATTCGAGGGAGTTGGGCAAAAAAATCAAGGTATTT,CALWDSRELGKKIKVF
TRGJ1/TRGJ2,.,TRGV2,TGTGCCACTCTTCATTATTATAAGAAACTCTTT,CATLHYYKKLF
TRGJ1/TRGJ2,medium-sized,TRGV2,TGTGCCACCTGGGACGGAAATTATTATAAGAAACTCTTT,CATWDGNYYKKLF
TRGJP,large,TRGV9,TGTGCCTTGTGGGATCAAGAGTTGGGCAAAAAAATCAAGGTATTT,CALWDQELGKKIKVF
TRGJP,few,TRGV9,TGTGCCTTGTGGGAGGTAAAGGAGTTGGGCAAAAAAATCAAGGTATTT,CALWEVKELGKKIKVF
TRGJP,medium-sized,TRGV9,TGTGCCTTGTGGGAGGTCGAAGAGTTGGGCAAAAAAATCAAGGTATTT,CALWEVEELGKKIKVF
TRGJ1/TRGJ2,few,TRGV4,TGTGCCACCTGGGACTGGAATTATAAGAAACTCTTT,CATWDWNYKKLF
TRGJP,large,TRGV9,TGTGCCTTGTGGGAGGTGGTGGAGTTGGGCAAAAAAATCAAGGTATTT,CALWEVVELGKKIKVF
TRGJ1/TRGJ2,large,TRGV9,TGTGCCTTGTGGGAGGTGCAGGAGAACCGAATTATTGGGAAACTCTTT,CALWEVQENRIIGKLF
TRGJP,few,TRGV9,TGTGCCTCGTGGGAGCGTCAAGAGTTGGGCAAAAAAATCAAGGTATTT,CASWERQELGKKIKVF
TRGJP,few,TRGV9,TGTGCCTTGTGGGAGGTCGAACGATTGGGCAAAAAAATCAAGGTATTT,CALWEVERLGKKIKVF
TRGJP,large,TRGV9,TGTGCCTTGTGGGAGGTGAGGGAGTTGGGCAAAAAAATCAAGGTATTT,CALWEVRELGKKIKVF
TRGJP,large,TRGV9,TGTGCCTTGTGGGAGGACCAAGAGTTGGGCAAAAAAATCAAGGTATTT,CALWEDQELGKKIKVF
TRGJP,.,TRGV9,TGTGCCTTATGGGAGGAATTAGAGTTGGGCAAAAAAATCAAGGTATTT,CALWEELELGKKIKVF
TRGJP,large,TRGV9,TGTGCCTTGTGGGAGAAACGACAAGAGTTGGGCAAAAAAATCAAGGTATTT,CALWEKRQELGKKIKVF
TRGJ1/TRGJ2,.,TRGV2,TGTGCCACCTGGGACGGGCGTTCTTATAAGAAACTCTTT,CATWDGRSYKKLF
TRGJP,large,TRGV9,TGTGCCTTGTGGGAAGTCGCGGAGTTGGGCAAAAAAATCAAGGTATTT,CALWEVAELGKKIKVF
TRGJP,large,TRGV9,TGTGCCTTGTGGGAGGTGCCCGAGTTGGGCAAAAAAATCAAGGTATTT,CALWEVPELGKKIKVF
TRGJP,medium-sized,TRGV9,TGTGCCTTGTGGGAGGTGGCCGAGTTGGGCAAAAAAATCAAGGTATTT,CALWEVAELGKKIKVF
TRGJP,medium-sized,TRGV9,TGTGCCTTGTGGGAGGGCCCGCAAGAGTTGGGCAAAAAAATCAAGGTATTT,CALWEGPQELGKKIKVF
TRGJP2,.,TRGV8,TGTGCCACCTGGGCCCCGAGTAGTGATTGGATCAAGACGTTT,CATWAPSSDWIKTF
TRGJP,large,TRGV9,TGTGCCTTGTGGGAGCGTGCGGGGGAGTTGGGCAAAAAAATCAAGGTATTT,CALWERAGELGKKIKVF
TRGJP,few,TRGV9,TGCGCCTTGTGGGACCGGGAGTTGGGCAAAAAAATCAAGGTATTT,CALWDRELGKKIKVF
TRGJP,.,TRGV9,TGTGCCTTGTGGGAGGTTGTTGAAGAGTTGGGCAAAAAAATCAAGGTATTT,CALWEVVEELGKKIKVF
TRGJP,few,TRGV9,TGTGCCTTGTGGGAGATGCAAGTCGAGTTGGGCAAAAAAATCGAGGTATTT,CALWEMQVELGKKIEVF
TRGJP,few,TRGV9,TGTGCCTTGTGGGAGGTGGGCTTGGGCAAAAAAATCAAGGTATTT,CALWEVGLGKKIKVF
TRGJP,few,TRGV9,TGTGCCTTGTGGGAGCGCGGGGGAGAGTTGGGCAAAAAAATCAAGGTATTT,CALWERGGELGKKIKVF
TRGJP,few,TRGV9,TGCGCCTTGTGGGAATCTATGGGGTTGGGCAAAAAAATCAAGGTATTT,CALWESMGLGKKIKVF
TRGJP,large,TRGV9,TGTGCCTTGTGGGAGTCACACCAAGTGGGCAAAAAAATCAAGGTATTT,CALWESHQVGKKIKVF
TRGJP,.,TRGV9,TGTGCCTTGTGGGAGGTGCATGGTGAGTTGGGCAAAAAAATCAAGGTATTT,CALWEVHGELGKKIKVF
TRGJP,medium-sized,TRGV9,TGTGCCTTGTGGTTGTTGGGCAAAAAAATCAAGGTATTT,CALWLLGKKIKVF
TRGJP,medium-sized,TRGV9,TGTGCCTTGTGGACCCAAGAGTTGGGCAAAAAAATCAAGGTATTT,CALWTQELGKKIKVF
TRGJP,few,TRGV9,TGTGCCTTGTGGGGGGTATTTCGGCAAGAGTTGGGCAAAAAAATCAAGGTATTT,CALWGVFRQELGKKIKVF
TRGJP,.,TRGV9,TGTGCCTTGTGGGAGAGGCAGGAGTTGGGCAAAAAAATCAAGGTATTT,CALWERQELGKKIKVF
TRGJP,large,TRGV9,TGTGCCTTGTGGGAGGTAACTACAGAGTTGGGCAAAAAAATCAAGGTATTT,CALWEVTTELGKKIKVF
TRGJP,medium-sized,TRGV9,TGTGCCTTGTGGGAGGTCGGGTTGGGCAAAAAAATCAAGGTATTT,CALWEVGLGKKIKVF
TRGJP,few,TRGV9,TGTGCCTTGTGGGTAGGCCGGCAAGGGTTGGGCAAAAAAATCAAGGTATTT,CALWVGRQGLGKKIKVF
TRGJP,large,TRGV9,TGTGCCTTGTGGGAGAAAAACCAAGAGTTGGGCAAAAAAATCAAGGTATTT,CALWEKNQELGKKIKVF
TRGJ1/TRGJ2,medium-sized,TRGV2,TGTGCCACCTGGGACGGACCACCGAATTATTATAAGAAACTCTTT,CATWDGPPNYYKKLF